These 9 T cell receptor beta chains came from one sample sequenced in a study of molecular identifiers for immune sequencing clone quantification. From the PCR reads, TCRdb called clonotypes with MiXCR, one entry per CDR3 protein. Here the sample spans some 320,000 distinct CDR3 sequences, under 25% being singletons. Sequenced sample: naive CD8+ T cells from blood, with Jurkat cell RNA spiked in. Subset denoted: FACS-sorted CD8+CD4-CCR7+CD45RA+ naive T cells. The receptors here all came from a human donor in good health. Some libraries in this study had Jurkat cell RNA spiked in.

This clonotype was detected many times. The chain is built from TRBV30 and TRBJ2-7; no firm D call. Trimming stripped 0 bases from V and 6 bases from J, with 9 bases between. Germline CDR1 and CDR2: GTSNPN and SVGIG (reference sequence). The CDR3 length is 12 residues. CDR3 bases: TGTGCCTGGAGTGTCCTTGGTTTCGAGCAGTACTTC. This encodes CAWSVLGFEQYF. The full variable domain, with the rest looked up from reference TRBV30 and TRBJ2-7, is SQTIHQWPATLVQPVGSPLSLECTVEGTSNPNLYWYRQAAGRGLQLLFYSVGIGQISSEVPQNLSASRPQDRQFILSSKKLLLSDSGFYLCAWSVLGFEQYFGPGTRLTVT.

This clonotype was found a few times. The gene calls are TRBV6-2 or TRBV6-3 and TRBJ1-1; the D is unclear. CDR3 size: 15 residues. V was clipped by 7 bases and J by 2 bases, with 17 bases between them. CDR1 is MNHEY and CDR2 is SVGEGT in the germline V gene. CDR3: CASNPTVTLNTEAFF. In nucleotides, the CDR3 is TGTGCCAGCAACCCCACGGTAACCTTAAACACTGAAGCTTTCTTT.

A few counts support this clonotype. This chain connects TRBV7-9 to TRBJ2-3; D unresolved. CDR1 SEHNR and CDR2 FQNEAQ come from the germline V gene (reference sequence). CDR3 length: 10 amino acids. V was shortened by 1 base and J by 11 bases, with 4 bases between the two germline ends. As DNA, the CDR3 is TGTGCCAGCAGCTTAGATCGGCAGTATTTT. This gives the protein CASSLDRQYF. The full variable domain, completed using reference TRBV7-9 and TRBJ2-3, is DTGVSQNPRHKITKRGQNVTFRCDPISEHNRLYWYRQTLGQGPEFLTYFQNEAQLEKSRLLSDRFSAERPKGSFSTLEIQRTEQGDSAMYLCASSLDRQYFGPGTRLTVL.

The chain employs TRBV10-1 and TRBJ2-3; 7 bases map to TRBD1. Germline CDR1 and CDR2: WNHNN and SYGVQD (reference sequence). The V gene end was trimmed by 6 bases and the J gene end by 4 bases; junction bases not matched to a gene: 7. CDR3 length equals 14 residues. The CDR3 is CASSRDRLADTQYF. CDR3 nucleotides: TGCGCCAGCAGCCGGGACAGACTCGCAGATACGCAGTATTTT.

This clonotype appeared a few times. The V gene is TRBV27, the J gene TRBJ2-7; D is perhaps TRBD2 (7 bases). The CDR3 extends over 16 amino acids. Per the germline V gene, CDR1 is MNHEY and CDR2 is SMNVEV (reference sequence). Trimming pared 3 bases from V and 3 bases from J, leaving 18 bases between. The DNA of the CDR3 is TGTGCCAGCAGTTTTTGGAGCCCGGGGGGACACTACGAGCAGTACTTC. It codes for CASSFWSPGGHYEQYF.

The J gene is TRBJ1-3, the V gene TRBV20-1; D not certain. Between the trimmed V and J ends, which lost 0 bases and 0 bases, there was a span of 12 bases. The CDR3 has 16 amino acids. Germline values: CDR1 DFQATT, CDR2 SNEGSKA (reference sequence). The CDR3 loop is CSARDVPNNSGNTIYF. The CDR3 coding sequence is TGCAGTGCTAGAGATGTCCCCAACAACTCTGGAAACACCATATATTTT.

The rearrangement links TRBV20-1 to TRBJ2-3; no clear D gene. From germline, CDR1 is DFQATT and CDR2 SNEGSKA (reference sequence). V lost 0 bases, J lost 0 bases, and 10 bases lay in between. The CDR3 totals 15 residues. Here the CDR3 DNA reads TGCAGTGCTAGAGAGGCGGCAAAGAGCACAGATACGCAGTATTTT. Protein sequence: CSAREAAKSTDTQYF.

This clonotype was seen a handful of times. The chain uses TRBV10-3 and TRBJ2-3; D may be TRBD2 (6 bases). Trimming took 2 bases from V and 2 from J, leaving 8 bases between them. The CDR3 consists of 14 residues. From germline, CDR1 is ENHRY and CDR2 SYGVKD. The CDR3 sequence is CAISEGGPTDTQYF. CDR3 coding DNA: TGTGCCATCAGTGAGGGAGGGCCCACAGATACGCAGTATTTT.

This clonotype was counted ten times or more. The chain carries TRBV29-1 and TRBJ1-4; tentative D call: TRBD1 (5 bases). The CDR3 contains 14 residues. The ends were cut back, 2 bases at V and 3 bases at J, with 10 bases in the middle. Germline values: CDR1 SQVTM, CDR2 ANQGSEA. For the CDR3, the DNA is TGCAGCGTTGAACCCCAGGGTCCTAATGAAAAACTGTTTTTT. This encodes CSVEPQGPNEKLFF. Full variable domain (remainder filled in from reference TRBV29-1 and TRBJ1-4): SAVISQKPSRDICQRGTSLTIQCQVDSQVTMMFWYRQQPGQSLTLIATANQGSEATYESGFVIDKFPISRPNLTFSTLTVSNMSPEDSSIYLCSVEPQGPNEKLFFGSGTQLSVL.